Below are 12 T cell receptor beta chains sequenced from a single sample in a study of OX40 agonist ivuxolimab in advanced cancers. TCRdb's table, derived via immunoSEQ multiplex PCR, lists solely in-frame clones and lacks some. The repertoire holds about 93,000 clones, with approximately 90% as singletons. Sequencing used CD4+ or CD8+ T cells sorted from blood, obtained in a trial of the OX40 agonist ivuxolimab. These receptor sequences come from an adult with an advanced solid tumor such as melanoma, head and neck, liver or kidney cancer.

The rearrangement uses TRBV29-1 and TRBJ2-7; D is possibly TRBD1 or TRBD2 (5 bases each). CDR3 size: 14 residues. The V end was cut by 6 bases, the J end by 3 bases, with 18 bases between. Germline CDR1 SQVTM, CDR2 ANQGSEA. Here the CDR3 DNA reads TGCAGCGTGAGGGTTACGGGACCCCACTACGAGCAGTACTTC. Translation: CSVRVTGPHYEQYF.

The chain joins TRBV18 to TRBJ2-5; D gene unclear. Per the germline V gene, CDR1 is KGHSH and CDR2 is LQKENI. The CDR3 extends over 15 amino acids. V lost 2 bases to trimming and J lost 4 bases, with 14 bases between them. CDR3 protein: CASSPSTDGGETQYF. The CDR3 bases are TGTGCCAGCTCACCATCAACAGATGGTGGAGAGACCCAGTACTTC.

This clone was seen a handful of times. At the DNA level, this CDR3 is encoded by other sequences in the same sample as well. This chain links TRBV6-1 with TRBJ1-1; D is undetermined. Per germline, CDR1 MNHNS and CDR2 SASEGT. V dropped 2 bases and J dropped 5 bases, with 9 bases sitting between them. This CDR3 is 13 amino acids long. The CDR3 spells CASSESVRTEAFF. In DNA, the CDR3 is TGTGCCAGCAGTGAATCTGTGAGGACTGAAGCTTTCTTT.

This clone was recorded once. The chain joins TRBV5-4 to TRBJ1-1; D uncertain. The V gene lost 1 base and the J gene lost 3 bases, with 10 bases spanning the gap. Germline V lookup: CDR1 SGHNT, CDR2 YYREEE (reference sequence). The CDR3 sequence is 14 residues long. Here the CDR3 reads CASSLPGQDTEAFF. For the CDR3, the DNA is TGTGCCAGCAGCTTGCCCGGTCAGGACACTGAAGCTTTCTTT.

The chain couples TRBV7-8 to TRBJ2-5; D assignment may be TRBD1 or TRBD2 (5 bases each). This CDR3 comprises 14 residues. V shed 3 bases and J shed 1 base, with 9 bases lying between them. CDR1 and CDR2 (germline): SGHVS, FQNEAQ. The CDR3 sequence is CASSFGTIQETQYF. As DNA, the CDR3 is TGTGCCAGCAGCTTCGGGACGATCCAAGAGACCCAGTACTTC.

The J gene is TRBJ2-1, the V gene TRBV6-1; 9 bases are shared with TRBD1. The V gene's germline CDR1 is MNHNS and CDR2 SASEGT. Trimming at V came to 7 bases and at J to 7 bases, leaving 11 bases not matched to a gene. This CDR3 has 15 amino acids. The CDR3 region is CASTHLGTGRNEQFF. CDR3 nucleotide sequence: TGTGCCAGCACCCACCTAGGGACAGGGCGTAATGAGCAGTTCTTC.

This chain links TRBV5-8 with TRBJ1-4; a weak D match, TRBD1 (5 bases). Trimming left V 2 bases short and J 5 bases short, with 16 bases between. This CDR3 region has 16 residues. Germline loops: CDR1 SGHTS, CDR2 YDEGEE. The CDR3 nucleotides are TGTGCCAGCAGCTTCGGAGGGGAGGGATTGAATGAAAAACTGTTTTTT. Protein: CASSFGGEGLNEKLFF.

V and J are TRBV6-6 and TRBJ2-2; TRBD2 matches 7 bases. This CDR3 comprises 14 residues. V dropped 6 bases and J dropped 1; count of bases not matched to a gene: 2. Germline loops: CDR1 MNHNY, CDR2 SVGAGI (reference sequence). The CDR3, as DNA: TGTGCCAGCAGGTCGGGAGGGAACACCGGGGAGCTGTTTTTT. It encodes CASRSGGNTGELFF.

The chain uses TRBV10-3 and TRBJ2-5; possible D gene TRBD2, 7 bases. Trimming shortened V by 6 bases and J by 5 bases, and 13 bases separated the two germline ends. This CDR3 has 13 amino acids. Germline lookup yields CDR1 ENHRY and CDR2 SYGVKD. The CDR3 DNA reads TGTGCCATCAGGGGGGGGGCAGGCGAGACCCAGTACTTC. Translation gives CAIRGGAGETQYF.

The chain combines TRBV7-6 with TRBJ2-7; D ambiguous. This CDR3 has 14 amino acids. Germline loops: CDR1 SGHVS, CDR2 FNYEAQ. Trimming took off 5 bases at V and 0 bases at J, with 11 bases between the two ends. As DNA, the CDR3 is TGTGCCAGCAGCCCGACGGTCAACTCCTACGAGCAGTACTTC. This encodes CASSPTVNSYEQYF.

This chain links TRBV7-9 with TRBJ2-6; the D gene is possibly TRBD1 (6 bases). V lost 5 bases, J lost 0 bases, and 8 bases lay in between. Germline CDR1 SEHNR, CDR2 FQNEAQ (reference sequence). The CDR3 spans 15 residues. The CDR3, as DNA: TGTGCCAGCAGCGAGGGACACTCTGGGGCCAACGTCCTGACTTTC. Protein product: CASSEGHSGANVLTF. The whole variable domain, remainder taken from reference TRBV7-9 and TRBJ2-6, is DTGVSQNPRHKITKRGQNVTFRCDPISEHNRLYWYRQTLGQGPEFLTYFQNEAQLEKSRLLSDRFSAERPKGSFSTLEIQRTEQGDSAMYLCASSEGHSGANVLTFGAGSRLTVL.

V usage is TRBV7-4 and J usage is TRBJ2-1; tentatively, D is TRBD1 or TRBD2 (6 bases each). Germline CDR1 SGHVT, CDR2 SQSDAQ. Trimming shortened V by 11 bases and J by 0 bases, and 14 bases separated the two germline ends. The CDR3 extends over 14 amino acids. For the CDR3, the DNA is TGTGCCGGTCAAAGGGGGGCCTCCTACAATGAGCAGTTCTTC. Its protein is CAGQRGASYNEQFF.